The rows below give T cell receptor beta chains drawn from one sample of a study of blood T cell repertoires in COVID-19. Sequencing used immunoSEQ multiplex PCR; TCRdb keeps in-frame clones, though not all of them. The profile shows 130,000 to 150,000 clones, 70% to 90% of them singletons. Sequencing used peripheral blood. These receptors came from a woman aged 55-69 years with COVID-19, enrolled during active disease. CDR3s include the opening cysteine and the closing phenylalanine or tryptophan. A D gene is named only where the DNA matches it firmly. The size entry is marked missing in some rows and otherwise reads once, few, many or a size class.

j_gene,abundance,d_gene,v_gene,CDR3nt,CDR3aa
TRBJ1-2,-,TRBD1,TRBV2,TGTGCCAGCAAAGGGACAGCAACCGCTAACTATGGCTACACCTTC,CASKGTATANYGYTF
TRBJ2-5,-,-,TRBV5-1,TGCGCCAGCAGCTGGACGGGGGTTCAAGAGACCCAGTACTTC,CASSWTGVQETQYF
TRBJ1-1,few,-,TRBV11-2,TGTGCCAGCAGCTTAGTGGGTCGCGGGACTGAAGCTTTCTTT,CASSLVGRGTEAFF
TRBJ2-1,-,-,TRBV7-2,TGTGCCAGCAGCTGGGGAGTCCAAAGTAATGAGCAGTTCTTC,CASSWGVQSNEQFF
TRBJ2-7,-,-,TRBV6-1,TGTGCCAGCAGTGAAGTTAGCGGCAGGGGGTTGTCCTACGAGCAGTACTTC,CASSEVSGRGLSYEQYF
TRBJ1-1,few,-,TRBV10-1,TGCGCCAGCAGTGGCGGTATGAACACTGAAGCTTTCTTT,CASSGGMNTEAFF
TRBJ2-7,-,-,TRBV30,TGTGCCTGGAGTCCGGGGAACTTTGTGTACGAGCAGTACTTC,CAWSPGNFVYEQYF
TRBJ2-1,-,TRBD1,TRBV28,TGTGCCAGCTCCCCCCCGGGACAGTACAATGAGCAGTTCTTC,CASSPPGQYNEQFF
TRBJ2-1,once,TRBD2,TRBV5-1,TGCGCCAGCAGCACCGGGACTAGCATAAGGTATAAAAATGAGCAGTTCTTC,CASSTGTSIRYKNEQFF
TRBJ1-1,-,-,TRBV6-5,TGTGCCAGCAGAGCGACAGGAGATACTCAAAAAGCTTTCTTT,CASRATGDTQKAFF
TRBJ1-1,-,-,TRBV6-5,TGTGCCAGCAGCAACCGGGGAACGAACACTGAAGCTTTCTTT,CASSNRGTNTEAFF
TRBJ2-1,-,TRBD2,TRBV24-1,TGTGCCACCAGTGATAGCGATCCGGGACTAGGGTATAATGAGCAGTTCTTC,CATSDSDPGLGYNEQFF
TRBJ2-7,-,-,TRBV4-3,TGCGCCAGCAGCCAAGATAACCGGGGAGGTTACGAGCAGTACTTC,CASSQDNRGGYEQYF
TRBJ2-2,-,-,TRBV29-1,TGCAGCGCAATGGGCGGGGTCCATGTCGGGGAGCTGTTTTTT,CSAMGGVHVGELFF
TRBJ1-2,-,-,TRBV12-3/TRBV12-4,TGTGCCAGCAGCCTTGGAGGTGGCTACACCTTC,CASSLGGGYTF
TRBJ1-6,-,-,TRBV7-2,TGTGCCAGCAGCTTAGACAGGAACACCCTCCACTTT,CASSLDRNTLHF
TRBJ2-3,-,TRBD1,TRBV24-1,TGTGCCACCAGTGATCAGGGACAGCATACAGATACGCAGTATTTT,CATSDQGQHTDTQYF
TRBJ2-1,-,-,TRBV19,TGTGCCAGTAGTATTCTTCAGGGGGGCTCCTACAATGAGCAGTTCTTC,CASSILQGGSYNEQFF
TRBJ2-5,-,TRBD1,TRBV29-1,TGCAGCGCCGGGACAGGGGACGTCGGGACCCAGTACTTC,CSAGTGDVGTQYF
TRBJ2-7,-,TRBD1,TRBV2,TGTGCCAGCAGTCAGGACAGGGCTTCCTACGAGCAGTACTTC,CASSQDRASYEQYF
TRBJ2-2,-,-,TRBV5-1,TGCGCCAGCAATCGGGGACAAGCGAACACCGGGGAGCTGTTTTTT,CASNRGQANTGELFF
TRBJ2-1,once,TRBD2,TRBV28,TGTGCCAGCAGTTTAAACTCGGGGGGGGATTACAATGAGCAGTTCTTC,CASSLNSGGDYNEQFF
TRBJ2-7,once,TRBD2,TRBV27,TGTGCCAGCAGTACCGAGACTAGCGGGGGGGCCTACGAGCAGTACTTC,CASSTETSGGAYEQYF